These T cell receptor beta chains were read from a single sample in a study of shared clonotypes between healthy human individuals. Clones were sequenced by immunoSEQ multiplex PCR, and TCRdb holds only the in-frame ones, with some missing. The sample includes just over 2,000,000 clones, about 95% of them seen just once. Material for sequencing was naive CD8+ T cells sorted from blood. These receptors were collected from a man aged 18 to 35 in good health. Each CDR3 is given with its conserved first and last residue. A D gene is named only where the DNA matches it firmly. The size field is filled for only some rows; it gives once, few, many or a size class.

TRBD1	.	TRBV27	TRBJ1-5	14	CASSSDRVYQPQHF	TGTGCCAGCAGTTCGGACAGGGTTTATCAGCCCCAGCATTTT
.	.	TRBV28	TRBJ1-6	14	CASSFHLYNSPLHF	TGTGCCAGCAGTTTCCATCTGTATAATTCACCCCTCCACTTT
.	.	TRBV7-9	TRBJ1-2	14	CASSSQGRNYGYTF	TGTGCCAGCAGCTCTCAGGGTAGGAACTATGGCTACACCTTC
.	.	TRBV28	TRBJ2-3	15	CASSFSQGSTDTQYF	TGTGCCAGCAGTTTTTCCCAGGGGAGCACAGATACGCAGTATTTT
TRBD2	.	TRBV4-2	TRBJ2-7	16	CASSQEASGVSYEQYF	TGTGCCAGCAGCCAAGAGGCTAGCGGAGTATCCTACGAGCAGTACTTC
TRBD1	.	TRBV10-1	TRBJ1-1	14	CASSADRLNTEAFF	TGCGCCAGCAGTGCGGACAGGTTGAACACTGAAGCTTTCTTT
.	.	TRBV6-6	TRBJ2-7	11	CASGHSYEQYF	TGTGCGTCGGGCCACTCCTACGAGCAGTACTTC
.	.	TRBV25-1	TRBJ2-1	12	CARRESRNEQFF	TGTGCCAGGCGAGAGTCAAGGAATGAGCAGTTCTTC
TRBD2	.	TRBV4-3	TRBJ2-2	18	CASSLSGTSSGSTGELFF	TGCGCCAGCAGCCTCTCCGGGACTAGTAGCGGGAGCACCGGGGAGCTGTTTTTT
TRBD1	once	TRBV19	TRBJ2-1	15	CASRPGTGSYNEQFF	TGTGCCAGTAGACCCGGGACAGGGAGCTACAATGAGCAGTTCTTC
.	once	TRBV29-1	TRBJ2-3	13	CSVVVQGIDTQYF	TGCAGCGTTGTGGTCCAGGGGATCGATACGCAGTATTTT
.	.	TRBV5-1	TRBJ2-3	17	CASSSGHITLGTDTQYF	TGCGCCAGCAGCTCGGGACACATTACGTTGGGCACAGATACGCAGTATTTT
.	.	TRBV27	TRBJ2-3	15	CASSLSWGYTDTQYF	TGTGCCAGCAGTTTATCTTGGGGATACACAGATACGCAGTATTTT
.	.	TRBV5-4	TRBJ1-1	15	CASSPRVGLDTEAFF	TGTGCCAGCAGCCCAAGGGTGGGTTTGGACACTGAAGCTTTCTTT
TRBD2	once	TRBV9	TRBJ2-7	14	CASGRGGRTYEQYF	TGTGCCAGCGGAAGGGGAGGGAGAACCTACGAGCAGTACTTC
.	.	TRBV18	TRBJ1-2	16	CASSPTSQSTNYGYTF	TGTGCCAGCTCACCCACAAGCCAGTCTACTAACTATGGCTACACCTTC
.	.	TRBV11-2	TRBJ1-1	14	CASSDYRRNTEAFF	TGTGCCAGCAGCGATTACAGGAGGAACACTGAAGCTTTCTTT
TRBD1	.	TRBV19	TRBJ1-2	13	CASSATGGSGYTF	TGTGCCAGTAGCGCCACAGGGGGCTCGGGCTACACCTTC
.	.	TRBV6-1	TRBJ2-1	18	CASSEVTPSRAEYNEQFF	TGTGCCAGCAGTGAAGTAACTCCCAGCCGGGCAGAGTACAATGAGCAGTTCTTC
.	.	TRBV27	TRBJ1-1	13	CASRRGPNTEAFF	TGTGCCAGCAGGCGGGGCCCGAACACTGAAGCTTTCTTT
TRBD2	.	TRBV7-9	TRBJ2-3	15	CASSLVLAGKDTQYF	TGTGCCAGCAGCTTAGTACTAGCGGGGAAGGATACGCAGTATTTT
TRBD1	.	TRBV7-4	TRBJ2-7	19	CASSLKGGMVDRVCGEQYF	TGTGCCAGCAGCTTAAAAGGAGGGATGGTGGACAGGGTATGTGGCGAGCAGTACTTC
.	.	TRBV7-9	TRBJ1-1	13	CASSPLGGTEAFF	TGTGCCAGCAGCCCTCTGGGGGGGACTGAAGCTTTCTTT
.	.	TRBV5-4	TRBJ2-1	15	CASTQGLPSTDEQFF	TGTGCCAGCACTCAGGGACTCCCGAGTACCGATGAGCAGTTCTTC
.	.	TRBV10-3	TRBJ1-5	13	CAISWDNNQPQHF	TGTGCCATCAGTTGGGACAACAATCAGCCCCAGCATTTT
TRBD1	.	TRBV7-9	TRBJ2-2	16	CASSTQDRAITGELFF	TGTGCCAGCAGCACCCAAGACAGGGCAATAACCGGGGAGCTGTTTTTT
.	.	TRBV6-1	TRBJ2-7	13	CASSVRGPYEQYF	TGTGCCAGCAGTGTTCGGGGGCCCTACGAGCAGTACTTC
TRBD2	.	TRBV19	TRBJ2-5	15	CASSRDLAGGETQYF	TGTGCCAGTAGTAGGGACTTAGCGGGGGGAGAGACCCAGTACTTC
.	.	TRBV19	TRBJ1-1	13	CASRKGRNTEAFF	TGTGCCAGTAGAAAAGGACGGAACACTGAAGCTTTCTTT
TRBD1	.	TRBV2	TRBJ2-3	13	CASSEGQTDTQYF	TGTGCCAGCAGTGAGGGACAGACAGATACGCAGTATTTT
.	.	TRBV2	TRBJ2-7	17	CASSEASRDEFHYEQYF	TGTGCCAGCAGTGAAGCAAGCCGGGACGAATTTCACTACGAGCAGTACTTC
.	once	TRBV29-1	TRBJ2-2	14	CSVVWGGYTGELFF	TGCAGCGTTGTCTGGGGCGGGTACACCGGGGAGCTGTTTTTT
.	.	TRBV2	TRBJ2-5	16	CASRTDGEGLQETQYF	TGTGCCAGCAGGACAGATGGTGAGGGGCTCCAAGAGACCCAGTACTTC
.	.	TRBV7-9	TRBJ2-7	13	CASSSPSSYEQYF	TGTGCCAGCAGCTCGCCCAGCTCCTACGAGCAGTACTTC
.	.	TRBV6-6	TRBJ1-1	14	CASSYSLTGTEAFF	TGTGCCAGCAGTTACTCGTTAACAGGGACTGAAGCTTTCTTT
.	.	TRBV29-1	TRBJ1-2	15	CSVEVETQGYYGYTF	TGCAGCGTTGAAGTCGAAACTCAGGGGTACTATGGCTACACCTTC
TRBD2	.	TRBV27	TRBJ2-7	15	CASSPGTSGNYEQYF	TGTGCCAGCAGCCCCGGGACTAGCGGTAACTACGAGCAGTACTTC
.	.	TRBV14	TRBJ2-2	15	CASSQLVMNTGELFF	TGTGCCAGCAGCCAGCTAGTCATGAACACCGGGGAGCTGTTTTTT
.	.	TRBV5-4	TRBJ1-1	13	CASSLGGNTEAFF	TGTGCCAGCAGCTTGGGTGGAAACACTGAAGCTTTCTTT
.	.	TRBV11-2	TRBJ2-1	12	CASSLVADEQFF	TGTGCCAGCAGCTTAGTGGCGGATGAGCAGTTCTTC
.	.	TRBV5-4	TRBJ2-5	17	CASSLGPIGDEGETQYF	TGTGCCAGCAGCTTGGGACCTATAGGAGATGAGGGAGAGACCCAGTACTTC
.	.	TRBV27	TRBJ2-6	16	CASSLIYPSGANVLTF	TGTGCCAGCAGTTTAATCTACCCTTCTGGGGCCAACGTCCTGACTTTC
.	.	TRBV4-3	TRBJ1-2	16	CASSPLLGQSEYGYTF	TGCGCCAGCAGCCCCCTTCTAGGCCAATCAGAGTATGGCTACACCTTC
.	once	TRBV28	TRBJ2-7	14	CASSFRGTSYEQYF	TGTGCCAGCAGTTTTAGGGGGACCTCCTACGAGCAGTACTTC
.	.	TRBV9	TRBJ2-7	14	CASSVGGSGYEQYF	TGTGCCAGCAGCGTAGGTGGGAGTGGGTACGAGCAGTACTTC
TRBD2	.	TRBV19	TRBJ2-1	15	CASSILAGVGNEQFF	TGTGCCAGTAGTATACTTGCGGGAGTGGGCAATGAGCAGTTCTTC
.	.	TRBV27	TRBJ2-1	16	CASSLEGDWAYNEQFF	TGTGCCAGCAGTTTAGAAGGGGACTGGGCGTACAATGAGCAGTTCTTC
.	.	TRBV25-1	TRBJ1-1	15	CASSELRMGNTEAFF	TGTGCCAGCAGTGAATTACGTATGGGAAACACTGAAGCTTTCTTT
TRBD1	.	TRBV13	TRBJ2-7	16	CASSPSFGTGVYEQYF	TGTGCCAGCAGCCCCTCGTTCGGGACAGGGGTTTACGAGCAGTACTTC
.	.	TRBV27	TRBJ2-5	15	CASSLRVDGGETQYF	TGTGCCAGCAGTTTAAGGGTGGACGGAGGAGAGACCCAGTACTTC
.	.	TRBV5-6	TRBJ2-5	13	CASSVGGPETQYF	TGTGCCAGCAGCGTGGGGGGCCCAGAGACCCAGTACTTC
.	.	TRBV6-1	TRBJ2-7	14	CASSEWNNSYEQYF	TGTGCCAGCAGTGAATGGAACAATTCCTACGAGCAGTACTTC
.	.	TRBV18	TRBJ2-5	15	CASSLRRDYQETQYF	TGTGCCAGCTCGCTACGCCGGGACTACCAAGAGACCCAGTACTTC